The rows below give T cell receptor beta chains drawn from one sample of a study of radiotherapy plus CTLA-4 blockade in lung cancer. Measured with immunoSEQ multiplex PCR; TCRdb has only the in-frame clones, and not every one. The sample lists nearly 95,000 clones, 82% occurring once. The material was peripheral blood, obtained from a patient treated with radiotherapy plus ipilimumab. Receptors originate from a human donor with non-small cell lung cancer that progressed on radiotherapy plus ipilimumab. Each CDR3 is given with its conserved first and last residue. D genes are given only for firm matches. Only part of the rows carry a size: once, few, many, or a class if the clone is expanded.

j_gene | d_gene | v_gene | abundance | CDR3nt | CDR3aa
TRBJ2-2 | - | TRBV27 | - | TGTGCCAGCAGCTACAGGGCCGGGGAGCTGTTTTTT | CASSYRAGELFF
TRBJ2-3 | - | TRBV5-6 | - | TGTGCCAGCAGCGTACTTTCAGATACGCAGTATTTT | CASSVLSDTQYF
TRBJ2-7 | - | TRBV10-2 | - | TGCGCCAGCAGTGAACTCCACGAGGGGCCCTACGAGCAGTACTTC | CASSELHEGPYEQYF
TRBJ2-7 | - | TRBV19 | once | TGTGCCAGTAGTACGGGACAAGGCTACGAGCAGTACTTC | CASSTGQGYEQYF
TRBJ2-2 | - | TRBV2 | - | TGTGCCAGCAGTGAAGGTGCAGGGTGGTTTGCGGAGCTGTTTTTT | CASSEGAGWFAELFF
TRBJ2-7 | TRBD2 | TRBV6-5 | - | TGTGCCAGCAGTATAGGACTAGCGGGAGCCGAGCAGTACTTC | CASSIGLAGAEQYF
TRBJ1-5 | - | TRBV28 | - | TGTGCCAGCAGTTTTGGCGGACTCAATCAGCCCCAGCATTTT | CASSFGGLNQPQHF
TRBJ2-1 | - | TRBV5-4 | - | TGTGCCAGCAGCCCTAGAATTTCCCGGACGCGTGATGAGCAGTTCTTC | CASSPRISRTRDEQFF
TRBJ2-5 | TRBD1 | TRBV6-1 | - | TGTGCCAGCAGTTCGGACAGGGGGCACCGGGAGACCCAGTACTTC | CASSSDRGHRETQYF
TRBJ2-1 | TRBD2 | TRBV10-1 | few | TGCGCCAGCAGTAAAACTAGCGGGAGTACGAATGAGCAGTTCTTC | CASSKTSGSTNEQFF
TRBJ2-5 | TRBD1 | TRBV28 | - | TGTGCCAGCAGTTCACAGGGGGCAGGGCAAGAGACCCAGTACTTC | CASSSQGAGQETQYF
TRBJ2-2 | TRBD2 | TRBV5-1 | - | TGCGCCAGCTGTCCGGGACTAGCGGGAGTTGGGCACGGGGAGCTGTTTTTT | CASCPGLAGVGHGELFF
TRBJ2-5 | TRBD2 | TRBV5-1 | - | TGCGCCAGCAGCTTGTCGGCTAGCGGGAGTGGAGAGACCCAGTACTTC | CASSLSASGSGETQYF
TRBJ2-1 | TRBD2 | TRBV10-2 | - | TGCGCCAGCAGCCCCGGTTCTAGCGGGAGCTACAATGAGCAGTTCTTC | CASSPGSSGSYNEQFF
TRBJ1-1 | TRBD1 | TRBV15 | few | TGTGCCACCAGCAGAGATACCCTCCAGGGGGGATTGGCGAACACTGAAGCTTTCTTT | CATSRDTLQGGLANTEAFF